A single sample is the source of the 9 T cell receptor beta chains below, sequenced in a study of blood T cell repertoires in COVID-19 (dated by TCRdb to 2020 to 2022). The library was generated by the immunoSEQ multiplex PCR assay. This is the immuneACCESS table as TCRdb keeps it, with only in-frame sequences that have V and J called. A part of the clones is gone; compared with another copy, unresolved V genes explain less than half, and the rest is unexplained. The sample yields around 230,000 clones; about 91% were counted once. The ten largest clones represent 2% to 2.5% of the sample. Sequencing input: PBMCs or T cells enriched from blood (not recorded which). These receptor sequences come from a woman in her forties with acute COVID-19.

The chain has TRBV7-2 and TRBJ2-1; D possibly corresponds to TRBD1 (5 bases). This CDR3 is 13 amino acids long. Germline values: CDR1 SGHTA, CDR2 FQGNSA. Trimming stripped 3 bases from V and 5 bases from J, with 8 bases between. In DNA form, the CDR3 reads TGTGCCAGCAGCTTCGACAGACACAATGAGCAGTTCTTC. It encodes CASSFDRHNEQFF. Looking up the rest from reference TRBV7-2 and TRBJ2-1 gives the full variable domain: GAGVSQSPSNKVTEKGKDVELRCDPISGHTALYWYRQSLGQGLEFLIYFQGNSAPDKSGLPSDRFSAERTGGSVSTLTIQRTQQEDSAVYLCASSFDRHNEQFFGPGTRLTVL.

J is TRBJ1-5 and V is TRBV9; TRBD1 matches at 12 bases. J lost 7 bases, V lost 4 bases, and 6 bases had no gene match. This CDR3 region has 15 residues. Germline V gene data show CDR1 as SGDLS and CDR2 as YYNGEE. The CDR3 nucleotides read TGTGCCAGCAGCACCGGGACAGGGGGCCAGCAGCCCCAGCATTTT. Its translation: CASSTGTGGQQPQHF.

The chain links TRBV27 to TRBJ1-3; TRBD1 might be the D (6 bases). Germline assignment: CDR1 MNHEY and CDR2 SMNVEV (reference sequence). V was clipped by 6 bases and J by 3 bases, with 15 bases between them. This CDR3 has 15 residues. The CDR3 sequence: CASRLNTGLGNTIYF. CDR3 nucleotide sequence: TGTGCCAGCAGGTTGAACACAGGGCTTGGAAACACCATATATTTT.

The chain carries TRBV11-3 and TRBJ2-2; D is undetermined. Trimming shortened V by 2 bases and J by 4 bases, and 5 bases separated the two germline ends. Per germline, CDR1 SGHNT and CDR2 YENEEA. The length of the CDR3 is 13 residues. The CDR3: CASSLRGTGELFF. DNA for the CDR3: TGTGCCAGCAGCTTAAGAGGCACCGGGGAGCTGTTTTTT. Full variable domain (missing parts from reference TRBV11-3 and TRBJ2-2): EAGVVQSPRYKIIEKKQPVAFWCNPISGHNTLYWYLQNLGQGPELLIRYENEEAVDDSQLPKDRFSAERLKGVDSTLKIQPAELGDSAVYLCASSLRGTGELFFGEGSRLTVL.

The chain carries TRBV9 and TRBJ2-3, with 10 bases that match TRBD2. From germline, CDR1 is SGDLS and CDR2 YYNGEE. Trimming took 3 bases from V and 6 from J; bases not matched to a gene: 10. The CDR3 is 16 residues long. CDR3 region: CASSAPTSGHPDTQYF. The CDR3 DNA follows: TGTGCCAGCAGCGCGCCGACTAGCGGGCACCCCGATACGCAGTATTTT.

V is TRBV6-4 and J is TRBJ2-1; D might be TRBD2 (5 bases). The CDR3 totals 13 residues. Germline CDR1 reads MRHNA; CDR2 reads SNTAGT. Trimming removed 0 bases at V and 15 bases at J, with 15 bases between. The CDR3 DNA reads TGTGCCAGCAGTGACTCCGAGGGCGCCCCGTGGTTCTTC. It is translated as CASSDSEGAPWFF.

The rearrangement joins TRBV5-6 to TRBJ1-5; perhaps TRBD1 as D (6 bases). This CDR3 region has 14 residues. The V gene's germline CDR1 is SGHDT and CDR2 YYEEEE. Trimming shortened V by 2 bases and J by 5 bases, and 11 bases separated the two germline ends. The CDR3 spells CASSLQGPDQPQHF. The CDR3 DNA is TGTGCCAGCAGCTTACAGGGCCCGGATCAGCCCCAGCATTTT.

The chain carries TRBV9 and TRBJ1-4; 9 nucleotides agree with TRBD1. The CDR3 runs to 15 residues. The V gene's germline CDR1 is SGDLS and CDR2 YYNGEE. V gave up 1 base and J gave up 8 bases; unmatched junction bases: 6. CDR3 bases: TGTGCCAGCAGCGTACTGACAGGGGGTGAGGAAAAACTGTTTTTT. Translated, it gives CASSVLTGGEEKLFF.

The rearrangement links TRBV4-1 to TRBJ1-1; D might be TRBD1 (5 bases). Deletions cut 0 bases from V and 1 base from J, with 9 bases between. The CDR3 has 15 residues. Germline loops: CDR1 MGHRA, CDR2 YSYEKL. The CDR3 bases are TGCGCCAGCAGCCAAGAGGGTCAGGGGAACACTGAAGCTTTCTTT. This gives the protein CASSQEGQGNTEAFF.